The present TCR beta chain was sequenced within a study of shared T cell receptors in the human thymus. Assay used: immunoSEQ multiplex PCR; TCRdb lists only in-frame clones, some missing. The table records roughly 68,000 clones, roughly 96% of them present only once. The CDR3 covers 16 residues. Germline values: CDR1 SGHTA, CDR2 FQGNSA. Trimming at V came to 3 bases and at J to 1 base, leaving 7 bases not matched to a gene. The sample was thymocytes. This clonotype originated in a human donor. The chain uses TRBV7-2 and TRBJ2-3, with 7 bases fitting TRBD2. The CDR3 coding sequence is TGTGCCAGCAGCTTCAGCGGGGTTTCAGGCACAGATACGCAGTATTTT. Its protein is CASSFSGVSGTDTQYF.